This entry concerns a single T cell receptor beta chain. This record comes from a study of blood T cell repertoires in COVID-19. Study context: T cells, B-cell-depleted T cells, or PBMCs supplied cDNA or gDNA.

Authors' analysis steps: Amplification with reference gene primers provided the estimates of nucleated cell counts. Sequencing was performed with immunoSEQ multiplex PCR; in TCRdb, only in-frame clones are kept and a portion is missing. That table supplies the V and J calls and clone size; D and trimming were determined from the DNA. The sample has some 150,000 clones; roughly 89% are singletons. Germline CDR1 and CDR2: SEHNR and FQNEAQ (reference sequence). The junction had 10 bases not matched to a gene; V was cut back by 5 bases and J by 5 bases. The CDR3 loop spans 16 amino acids. The material sequenced was peripheral blood. The chain is built from TRBV7-9 and TRBJ2-3, with TRBD2 matching over 10 bases. The clonotype comes from a man aged 50 to 60 with acute or convalescent COVID-19. The CDR3 spells CASSPGSGGAEDTQYF. For the CDR3, the DNA is TGTGCCAGCAGCCCCGGAAGCGGGGGGGCCGAAGATACGCAGTATTTT.